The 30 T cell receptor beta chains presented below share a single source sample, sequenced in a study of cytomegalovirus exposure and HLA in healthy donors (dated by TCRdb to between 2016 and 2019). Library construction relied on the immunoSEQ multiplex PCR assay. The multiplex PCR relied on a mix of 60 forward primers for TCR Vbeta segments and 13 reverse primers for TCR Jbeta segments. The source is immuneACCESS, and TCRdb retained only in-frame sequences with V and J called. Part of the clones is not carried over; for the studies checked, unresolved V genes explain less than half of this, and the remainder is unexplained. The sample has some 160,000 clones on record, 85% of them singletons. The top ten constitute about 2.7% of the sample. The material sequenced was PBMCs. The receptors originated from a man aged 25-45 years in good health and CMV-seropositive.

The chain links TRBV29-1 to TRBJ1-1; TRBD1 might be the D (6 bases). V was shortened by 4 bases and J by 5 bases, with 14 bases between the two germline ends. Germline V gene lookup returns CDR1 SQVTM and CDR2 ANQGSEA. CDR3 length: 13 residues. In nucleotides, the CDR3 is TGCAGCGTTGCCCGGGGGCGGGGGACTGAAGCTTTCTTT. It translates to CSVARGRGTEAFF.

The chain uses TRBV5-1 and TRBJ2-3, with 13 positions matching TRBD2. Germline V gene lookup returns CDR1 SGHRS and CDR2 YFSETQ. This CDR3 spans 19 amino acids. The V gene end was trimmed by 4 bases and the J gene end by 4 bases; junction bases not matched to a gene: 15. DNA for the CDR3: TGCGCCAGCAGCCCGACCGGGAGGACTAGCGGGAGAGCTGCAGATACGCAGTATTTT. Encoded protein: CASSPTGRTSGRAADTQYF.

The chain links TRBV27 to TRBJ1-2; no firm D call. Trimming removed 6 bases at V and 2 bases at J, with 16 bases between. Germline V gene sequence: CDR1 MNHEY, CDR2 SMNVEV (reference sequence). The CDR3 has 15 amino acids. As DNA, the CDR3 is TGTGCCAGCAGATTCCGGGTTGGAGCGAACTATGGCTACACCTTC. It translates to CASRFRVGANYGYTF.

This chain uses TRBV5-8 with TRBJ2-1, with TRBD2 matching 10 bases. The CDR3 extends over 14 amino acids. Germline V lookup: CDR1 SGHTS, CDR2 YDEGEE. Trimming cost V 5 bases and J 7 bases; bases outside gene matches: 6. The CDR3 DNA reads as TGTGCCAGCAGGGGTGGACTAGCGGCAAATGAGCAGTTCTTC. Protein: CASRGGLAANEQFF.

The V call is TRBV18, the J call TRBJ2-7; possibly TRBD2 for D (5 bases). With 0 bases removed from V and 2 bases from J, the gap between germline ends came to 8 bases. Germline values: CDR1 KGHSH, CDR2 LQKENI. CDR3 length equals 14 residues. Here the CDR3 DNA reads TGTGCCAGCTCACCACCGGGGAGTCCCTACGAGCAGTACTTC. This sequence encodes CASSPPGSPYEQYF.

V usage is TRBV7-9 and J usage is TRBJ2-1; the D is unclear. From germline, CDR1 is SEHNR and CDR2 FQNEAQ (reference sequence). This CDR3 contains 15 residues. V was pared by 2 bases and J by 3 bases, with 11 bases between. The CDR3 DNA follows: TGTGCCAGCAGCTTATTCAATCAGAACTACAATGAGCAGTTCTTC. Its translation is CASSLFNQNYNEQFF.

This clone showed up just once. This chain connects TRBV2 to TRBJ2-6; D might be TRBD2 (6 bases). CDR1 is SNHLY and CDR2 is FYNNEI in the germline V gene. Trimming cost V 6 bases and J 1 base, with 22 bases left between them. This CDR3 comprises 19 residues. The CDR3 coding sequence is TGTGCCAGCAGCGCCCCTATTGGAGGGCATTCGTCTGGGGCCAACGTCCTGACTTTC. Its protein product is CASSAPIGGHSSGANVLTF.

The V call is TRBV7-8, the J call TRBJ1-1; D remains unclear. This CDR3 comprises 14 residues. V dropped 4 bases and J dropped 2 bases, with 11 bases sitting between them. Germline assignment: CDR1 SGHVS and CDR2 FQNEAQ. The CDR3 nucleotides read TGTGCCAGCAGCTCGAAGACACCCAACACTGAAGCTTTCTTT. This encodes CASSSKTPNTEAFF. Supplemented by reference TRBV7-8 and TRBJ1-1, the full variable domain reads GAGVSQSPRYKVAKRGQDVALRCDPISGHVSLFWYQQALGQGPEFLTYFQNEAQLDKSGLPSDRFFAERPEGSVSTLKIQRTQQEDSAVYLCASSSKTPNTEAFFGQGTRLTVV.

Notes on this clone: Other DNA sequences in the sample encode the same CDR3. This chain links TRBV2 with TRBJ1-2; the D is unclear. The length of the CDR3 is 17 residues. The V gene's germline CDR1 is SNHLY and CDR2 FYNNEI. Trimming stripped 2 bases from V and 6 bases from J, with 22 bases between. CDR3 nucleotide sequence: TGTGCCAGCAGTGAACGCGGCAGGAGGGCCCCCCGGGATGGCTACACCTTC. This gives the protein CASSERGRRAPRDGYTF.

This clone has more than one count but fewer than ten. CDR3 loop: CASSPGTYYEQYF. In DNA form, the CDR3 reads TGTGCCAGCAGCCCAGGGACTTACTACGAGCAGTACTTC. The chain links TRBV7-9 to TRBJ2-7, with D possibly TRBD2 on 6 matching bases. This CDR3 has 13 amino acids. Per the germline V gene, CDR1 is SEHNR and CDR2 is FQNEAQ (reference sequence). V lost 5 bases and J 3 bases, leaving 11 bases between the germline ends. The full variable domain, in which reference TRBV7-9 and TRBJ2-7 provide the parts outside the CDR3, is DTGVSQNPRHKITKRGQNVTFRCDPISEHNRLYWYRQTLGQGPEFLTYFQNEAQLEKSRLLSDRFSAERPKGSFSTLEIQRTEQGDSAMYLCASSPGTYYEQYFGPGTRLTVT.

CDR3: CASSLWGGGQETQYF. As DNA, the CDR3 is TGTGCCAGCAGTCTTTGGGGAGGGGGCCAAGAGACCCAGTACTTC. The rearrangement links TRBV6-5 to TRBJ2-5, with D possibly TRBD2 on 7 matching bases. V lost 5 bases and J 1 base, leaving 14 bases between the germline ends. The length of the CDR3 is 15 residues. The germline V gene has CDR1 MNHEY and CDR2 SVGAGI.

CDR3 residues: CASSLTGGPDTQYF. CDR3 nucleotides: TGTGCCAGCAGCTTAACAGGGGGGCCAGATACGCAGTATTTT. The J gene is TRBJ2-3, the V gene TRBV7-2; TRBD1 agrees at 8 bases. Per the germline V gene, CDR1 is SGHTA and CDR2 is FQGNSA. Losses at the gene ends were 2 bases for V and 4 bases for J; bases not matched to a gene: 2. The CDR3 spans 14 residues.

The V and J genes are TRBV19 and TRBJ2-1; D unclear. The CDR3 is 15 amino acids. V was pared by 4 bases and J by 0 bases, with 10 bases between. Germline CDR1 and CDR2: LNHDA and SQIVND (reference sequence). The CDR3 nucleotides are TGTGCCAGTAGTAGGGCGCCGAGCTCCTACAATGAGCAGTTCTTC. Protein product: CASSRAPSSYNEQFF.

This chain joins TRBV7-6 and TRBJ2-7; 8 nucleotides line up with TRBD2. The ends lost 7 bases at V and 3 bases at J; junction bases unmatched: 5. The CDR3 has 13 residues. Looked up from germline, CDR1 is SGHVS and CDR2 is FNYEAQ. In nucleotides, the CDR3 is TGTGCCAGCACTAGCGGGCCTCTCTACGAGCAGTACTTC. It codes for CASTSGPLYEQYF.

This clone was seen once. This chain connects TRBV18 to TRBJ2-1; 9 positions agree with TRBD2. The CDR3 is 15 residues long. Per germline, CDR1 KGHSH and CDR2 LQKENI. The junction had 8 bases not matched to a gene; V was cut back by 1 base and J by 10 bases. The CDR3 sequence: CASSPRLAGKVEQFF. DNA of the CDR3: TGTGCCAGCTCACCACGGCTAGCGGGAAAGGTAGAGCAGTTCTTC.

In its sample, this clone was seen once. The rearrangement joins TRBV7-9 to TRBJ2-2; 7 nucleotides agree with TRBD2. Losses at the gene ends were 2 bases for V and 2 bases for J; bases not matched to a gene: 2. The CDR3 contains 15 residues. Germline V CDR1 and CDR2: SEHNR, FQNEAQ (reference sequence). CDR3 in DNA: TGTGCCAGCAGCTTAACTAGCGCAAACACCGGGGAGCTGTTTTTT. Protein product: CASSLTSANTGELFF.

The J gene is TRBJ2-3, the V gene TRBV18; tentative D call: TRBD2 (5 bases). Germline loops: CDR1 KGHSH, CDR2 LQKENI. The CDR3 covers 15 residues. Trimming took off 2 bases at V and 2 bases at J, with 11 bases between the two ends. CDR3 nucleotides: TGTGCCAGCTCACCAGTGGGGAGCCCCACAGATACGCAGTATTTT. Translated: CASSPVGSPTDTQYF.

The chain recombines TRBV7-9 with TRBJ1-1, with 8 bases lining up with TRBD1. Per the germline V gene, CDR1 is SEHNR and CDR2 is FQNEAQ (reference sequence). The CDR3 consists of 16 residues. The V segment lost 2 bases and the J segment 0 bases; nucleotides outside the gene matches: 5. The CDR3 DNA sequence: TGTGCCAGCAGCTTACCGCAGGGGGCGATGAACACTGAAGCTTTCTTT. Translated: CASSLPQGAMNTEAFF.

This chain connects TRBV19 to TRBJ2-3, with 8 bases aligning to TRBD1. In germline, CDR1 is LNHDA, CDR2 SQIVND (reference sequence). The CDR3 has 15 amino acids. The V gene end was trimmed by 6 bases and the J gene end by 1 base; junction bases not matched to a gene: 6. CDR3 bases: TGTGCCAGTAGGCTGACAGGGGTGGGCACAGATACGCAGTATTTT. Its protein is CASRLTGVGTDTQYF. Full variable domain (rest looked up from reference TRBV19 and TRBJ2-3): DGGITQSPKYLFRKEGQNVTLSCEQNLNHDAMYWYRQDPGQGLRLIYYSQIVNDFQKGDIAEGYSVSREKKESFPLTVTSAQKNPTAFYLCASRLTGVGTDTQYFGPGTRLTVL.

The CDR3 sequence is CASSLVAGGFPDTQYF. The DNA of the CDR3 is TGTGCCAGCAGCTTAGTCGCGGGAGGGTTCCCAGATACGCAGTATTTT. The gene calls are TRBV7-2 and TRBJ2-3, with 9 bases fitting TRBD2. Germline-derived CDR1 and CDR2 are SGHTA and FQGNSA. This CDR3 spans 16 amino acids. Unmatched junction bases numbered 6, after V lost 1 base and J lost 4 bases.

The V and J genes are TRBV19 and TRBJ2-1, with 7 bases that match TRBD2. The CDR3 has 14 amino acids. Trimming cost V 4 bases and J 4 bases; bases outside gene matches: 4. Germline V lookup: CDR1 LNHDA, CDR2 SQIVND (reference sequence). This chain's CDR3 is CASSTTSVYNEQFF. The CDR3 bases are TGTGCCAGTAGTACCACTAGCGTTTACAATGAGCAGTTCTTC.

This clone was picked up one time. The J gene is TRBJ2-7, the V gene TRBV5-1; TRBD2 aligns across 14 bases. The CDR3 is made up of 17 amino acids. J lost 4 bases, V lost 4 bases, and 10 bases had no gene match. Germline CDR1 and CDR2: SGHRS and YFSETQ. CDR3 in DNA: TGCGCCAGCAGCATAGGGACTAGCGGGAGTCGAGATTACGAGCAGTACGTC. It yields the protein CASSIGTSGSRDYEQYV.

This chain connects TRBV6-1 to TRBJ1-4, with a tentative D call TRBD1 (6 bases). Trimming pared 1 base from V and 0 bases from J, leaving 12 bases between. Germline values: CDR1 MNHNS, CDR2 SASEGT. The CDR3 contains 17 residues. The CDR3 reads CASSEEPGVATNEKLFF. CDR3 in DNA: TGTGCCAGCAGTGAAGAACCAGGGGTCGCAACTAATGAAAAACTGTTTTTT.

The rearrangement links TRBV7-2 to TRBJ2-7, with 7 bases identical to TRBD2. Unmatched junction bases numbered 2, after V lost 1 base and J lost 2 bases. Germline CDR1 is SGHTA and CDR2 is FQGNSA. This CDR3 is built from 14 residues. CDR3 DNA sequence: TGTGCCAGCAGCTTAGGACTAGCCGCCTACGAGCAGTACTTC. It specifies CASSLGLAAYEQYF.

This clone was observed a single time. The CDR3 nucleotides are TGCGCCAGCAGCCTTTCGAGGACTCAAATTAGCACAGATACGCAGTATTTT. Translated, it gives CASSLSRTQISTDTQYF. This sequence joins TRBV4-3 and TRBJ2-3, with D maybe TRBD2 (5 bases). The CDR3 is made up of 17 amino acids. V lost 4 bases and J lost 0, with 17 bases in between. Germline V lookup: CDR1 LGHNA, CDR2 YSLEER.

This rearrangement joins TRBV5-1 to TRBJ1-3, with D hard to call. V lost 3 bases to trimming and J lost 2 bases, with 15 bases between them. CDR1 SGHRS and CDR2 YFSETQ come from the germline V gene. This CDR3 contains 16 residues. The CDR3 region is CASSSRTSDAGNTIYF. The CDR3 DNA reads TGCGCCAGCAGCTCCCGGACTTCGGACGCTGGAAACACCATATATTTT.

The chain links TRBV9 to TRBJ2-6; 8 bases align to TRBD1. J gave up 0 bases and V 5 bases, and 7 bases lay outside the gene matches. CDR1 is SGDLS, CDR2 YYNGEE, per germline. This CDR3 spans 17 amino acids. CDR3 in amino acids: CASSDDRGFSGANVLTF. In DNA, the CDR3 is TGTGCCAGCAGTGATGACAGGGGTTTCTCTGGGGCCAACGTCCTGACTTTC.

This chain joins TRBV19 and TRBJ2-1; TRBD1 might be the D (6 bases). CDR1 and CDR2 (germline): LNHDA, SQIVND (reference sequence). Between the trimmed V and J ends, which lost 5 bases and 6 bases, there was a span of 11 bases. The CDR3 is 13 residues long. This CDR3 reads CASSVQGPNEQFF. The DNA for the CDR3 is TGTGCCAGTAGTGTTCAGGGGCCCAATGAGCAGTTCTTC.

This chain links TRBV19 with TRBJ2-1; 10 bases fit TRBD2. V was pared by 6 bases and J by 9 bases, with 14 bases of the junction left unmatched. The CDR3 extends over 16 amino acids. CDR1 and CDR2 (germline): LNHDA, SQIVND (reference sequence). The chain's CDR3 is CASRWGSGRAVTEQFF. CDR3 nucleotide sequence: TGTGCCAGTAGATGGGGGAGCGGGAGGGCCGTAACTGAGCAGTTCTTC.

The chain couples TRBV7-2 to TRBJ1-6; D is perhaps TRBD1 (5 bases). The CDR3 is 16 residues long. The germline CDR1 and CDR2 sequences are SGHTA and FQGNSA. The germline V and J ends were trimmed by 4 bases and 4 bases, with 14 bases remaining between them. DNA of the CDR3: TGTGCCAGCAGCTCGAGGGGAGGGATGTATAATTCACCCCTCCACTTT. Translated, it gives CASSSRGGMYNSPLHF.